This T cell receptor (beta chain) was sequenced for a study of T cell responses to AZD1222 COVID-19 vaccine. General study points: Close to half of spike-specific TCRs reportedly recognize unmutated variant regions. Receipt of two AZD1222 doses was followed by a rise in Spike-specific TCR breadth and depth. Clonal diversity may have been underestimated, and the donors were mostly white British, with more females than males.

TCRdb's table, derived via immunoSEQ multiplex PCR, lists solely in-frame clones and lacks some. The table has around 150,000 clones, approximately 91% seen once. To note about this clone: Antigen unknown.

The CDR3 loop spans 14 amino acids. Per germline, CDR1 SGHKS and CDR2 YYEKEE (reference sequence). The V end was cut by 0 bases, the J end by 6 bases, with 12 bases between. Second doses at about 4 or about 12 weeks were pooled. The receptor's source is an adult who received the AZD1222 COVID-19 vaccine. This chain links TRBV5-5 with TRBJ1-1; TRBD1 is a possible D gene (5 bases). Source: peripheral blood, taken 28 days after the second AZD1222 dose. CDR3 sequence: CASSLVDMGAEAFF. The CDR3 DNA reads TGTGCCAGCAGCTTGGTTGATATGGGGGCTGAAGCTTTCTTT.